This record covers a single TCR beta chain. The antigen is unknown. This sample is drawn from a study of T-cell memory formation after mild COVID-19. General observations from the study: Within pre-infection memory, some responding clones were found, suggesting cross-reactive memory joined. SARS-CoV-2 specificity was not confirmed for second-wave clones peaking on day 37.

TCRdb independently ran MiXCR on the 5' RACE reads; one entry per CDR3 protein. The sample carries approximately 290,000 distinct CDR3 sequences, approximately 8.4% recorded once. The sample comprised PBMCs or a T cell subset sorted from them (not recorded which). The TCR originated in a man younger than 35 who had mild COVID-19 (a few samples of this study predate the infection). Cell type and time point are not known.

This CDR3 reads CASSRDGGIQYF. The CDR3, as DNA: TGTGCCAGCAGTCGGGACGGGGGCATTCAGTACTTC. The chain has TRBV3-1 and TRBJ2-4; tentatively, D is TRBD2 (6 bases). CDR1 LGHDT and CDR2 YNNKEL come from the germline V gene (reference sequence). V dropped 6 bases and J dropped 9 bases, with 12 bases sitting between them. This CDR3 spans 12 amino acids. The variable domain in full, completed from reference TRBV3-1 and TRBJ2-4, reads DTAVSQTPKYLVTQMGNDKSIKCEQNLGHDTMYWYKQDSKKFLKIMFSYNNKELIINETVPNRFSPKSPDKAHLNLHINSLELGDSAVYFCASSRDGGIQYFGAGTRLSVL.